One and the same sample provided the 18 T cell receptor beta chains below, sequenced in a study of lymphopenia after photon versus proton radiotherapy. Sequencing was performed with immunoSEQ multiplex PCR; in TCRdb, only in-frame clones are kept and a portion is missing. The top ten clones hold around 4.9% of a sample with about 26,000 clones, approximately 85% of them seen once. The sample in question was peripheral blood, obtained from a patient treated with photon-based radiotherapy. The receptors derive from a man younger than 40 with gastric cancer.

The chain has TRBV28 and TRBJ2-5; 8 bases agree with TRBD2. In germline, CDR1 is MDHEN, CDR2 SYDVKM. The CDR3 has 15 residues. Trimming cost V 6 bases and J 4 bases; bases outside gene matches: 10. DNA of the CDR3: TGTGCCAGCAGACTAGCGGAGATACGTGGAGAGACCCAGTACTTC. This gives the protein CASRLAEIRGETQYF. The variable domain in full, with the rest retrieved from reference TRBV28 and TRBJ2-5, is DVKVTQSSRYLVKRTGEKVFLECVQDMDHENMFWYRQDPGLGLRLIYFSYDVKMKEKGDIPEGYSVSREKKERFSLILESASTNQTSMYLCASRLAEIRGETQYFGPGTRLLVL.

This sequence joins TRBV7-3 and TRBJ1-5, with a possible D match to TRBD1 (5 bases). The ends were cut back, 2 bases at V and 7 bases at J, with 18 bases in the middle. CDR1 is SGHTA and CDR2 is FQGTGA in the germline V gene. The length of the CDR3 is 16 residues. The CDR3 loop reads CASSLGGTGLSQPQHF. The DNA for the CDR3 is TGTGCCAGCAGCTTAGGGGGAACAGGTTTAAGCCAGCCCCAGCATTTT.

The CDR3 is CASSSSGISEAFF. Written as DNA, the CDR3 is TGTGCCAGCAGCTCAAGTGGGATCTCGGAAGCTTTCTTT. The rearrangement joins TRBV7-9 to TRBJ1-1; no reliable D call. CDR1 is SEHNR, CDR2 FQNEAQ, per germline (reference sequence). The CDR3 is 13 residues long. V lost 4 bases to trimming and J lost 8 bases, with 14 bases between them.

This sequence joins TRBV15 and TRBJ2-7; 7 bases are a match to TRBD2. V trimming: 1 base; J trimming: 4 bases; junction bases outside the gene matches: 10. In germline, CDR1 is LNHNV, CDR2 YYDKDF (reference sequence). The CDR3 has 16 amino acids. The CDR3 nucleotides are TGTGCCACCAGCAGAGGATGGGATGGCGGGAGTTACGAGCAGTACTTC. Its protein is CATSRGWDGGSYEQYF.

This chain uses TRBV19 with TRBJ2-1; D is undetermined. This CDR3 comprises 14 residues. The V gene's germline CDR1 is LNHDA and CDR2 SQIVND (reference sequence). Between the trimmed V and J ends, which lost 3 bases and 0 bases, there was a span of 6 bases. The CDR3 region is CASSILLSYNEQFF. The CDR3 DNA is TGTGCCAGTAGTATCTTACTCTCCTACAATGAGCAGTTCTTC.

The rearrangement joins TRBV11-2 to TRBJ2-3, with D tentatively TRBD2 (7 bases). Germline values: CDR1 SGHAT, CDR2 FQNNGV. With 7 bases removed from V and 5 bases from J, the gap between germline ends came to 22 bases. This CDR3 is built from 16 residues. CDR3 in DNA: TGTGCCAGCACCGAGGGGGTGTGGGAGGGCCGAGATACGCAGTATTTT. Amino acids: CASTEGVWEGRDTQYF.

This CDR3 is CASRQGWETQYF. CDR3 in DNA: TGTGCCAGCAGGCAGGGATGGGAGACCCAGTACTTC. This chain connects TRBV6-6 to TRBJ2-5; tentatively, D is TRBD1 (5 bases). The CDR3 length is 12 residues. Trimming left V 6 bases short and J 5 bases short, with 10 bases between. Looked up from germline, CDR1 is MNHNY and CDR2 is SVGAGI (reference sequence).

The gene calls are TRBV9 and TRBJ1-4; no definite D call. The germline CDR1 and CDR2 sequences are SGDLS and YYNGEE. Trimming removed 4 bases at V and 0 bases at J, with 10 bases between. The CDR3 sequence is 15 residues long. The CDR3 loop reads CASSPGDATNEKLFF. In DNA, the CDR3 is TGTGCCAGCAGCCCCGGAGATGCAACTAATGAAAAACTGTTTTTT.

The V gene is TRBV7-3, the J gene TRBJ2-1, with D possibly TRBD2 on 6 matching bases. Trimming took 0 bases from V and 10 from J, leaving 16 bases between them. CDR1 SGHTA and CDR2 FQGTGA come from the germline V gene. The CDR3 spans 15 residues. Written as DNA, the CDR3 is TGTGCCAGCAGCTTAACTGGCGGGATCCTCGGAGAGCAGTTCTTC. Residues: CASSLTGGILGEQFF.

The J gene is TRBJ1-4, the V gene TRBV7-2; D uncertain. The CDR3 totals 14 residues. Between the trimmed V and J ends, which lost 4 bases and 5 bases, there was a span of 11 bases. Germline CDR1 and CDR2: SGHTA and FQGNSA. CDR3 in amino acids: CASSSTTVNEKLFF. In nucleotides, the CDR3 is TGTGCCAGCAGCTCAACTACGGTGAATGAAAAACTGTTTTTT. Together with reference TRBV7-2 and TRBJ1-4, the CDR3 gives the full variable domain: GAGVSQSPSNKVTEKGKDVELRCDPISGHTALYWYRQSLGQGLEFLIYFQGNSAPDKSGLPSDRFSAERTGGSVSTLTIQRTQQEDSAVYLCASSSTTVNEKLFFGSGTQLSVL.

The chain couples TRBV6-1 to TRBJ2-5; TRBD2 matches 10 bases. The J call may be in error: the DNA end matches TRBJ2-7 better. CDR3 size: 15 residues. The germline V gene encodes CDR1 MNHNS and CDR2 SASEGT. CDR3 residues: CASRDLAGVPYEQYF. In nucleotides, the CDR3 is TGTGCCAGCAGAGACCTAGCGGGGGTCCCCTACGAGCAGTACTTC.

The V and J genes are TRBV27 and TRBJ2-3; D is uncertain. The CDR3 covers 12 residues. Trimming took off 5 bases at V and 1 base at J, with 4 bases between the two ends. The germline gives CDR1 MNHEY, CDR2 SMNVEV (reference sequence). The CDR3 nucleotides are TGTGCCAGCAGTCCTCGCACAGATACGCAGTATTTT. It specifies CASSPRTDTQYF.

The gene calls are TRBV5-1 and TRBJ1-2; the D is unclear. CDR3 length: 14 residues. From germline, CDR1 is SGHRS and CDR2 YFSETQ. V lost 1 base to trimming and J lost 6 bases, with 13 bases between them. CDR3 residues: CASSLQASVDGYTF. In DNA form, the CDR3 reads TGCGCCAGCAGCTTGCAGGCCTCCGTTGATGGCTACACCTTC.

V and J are TRBV10-2 and TRBJ1-1; D perhaps matches TRBD1 (5 bases). This CDR3 has 16 amino acids. V shed 6 bases and J shed 3 bases, with 20 bases lying between them. Germline CDR1 reads WSHSY; CDR2 reads SAAADI. CDR3 region: CASRDRQGERDTEAFF. Here the CDR3 DNA reads TGCGCCAGCAGGGATAGGCAGGGAGAGCGGGACACTGAAGCTTTCTTT.

The chain recombines TRBV25-1 with TRBJ1-2; 7 positions agree with TRBD1. Germline V gene sequence: CDR1 MGHDK, CDR2 SYGVNS. The junction had 7 bases not matched to a gene; V was cut back by 5 bases and J by 4 bases. CDR3 length: 14 residues. CDR3 loop: CASSSDREGYGYTF. The CDR3, as DNA: TGTGCCAGCAGTTCCGACAGGGAGGGCTATGGCTACACCTTC.

V usage is TRBV28 and J usage is TRBJ1-6; D not certain. The CDR3 covers 13 residues. Between the trimmed V and J ends, which lost 7 bases and 6 bases, there was a span of 10 bases. The germline V gene has CDR1 MDHEN and CDR2 SYDVKM. The CDR3 spells CASTIASNSPLHF. CDR3 DNA sequence: TGTGCCAGCACCATTGCCAGTAATTCACCCCTCCACTTT.

This chain joins TRBV4-3 and TRBJ2-5, with D tentatively TRBD1 (6 bases). The assigned J gene may be wrong: the sequence end matches TRBJ2-7 better. The CDR3 contains 15 residues. The V gene's germline CDR1 is LGHNA and CDR2 YSLEER. CDR3 residues: CASSQLRDISYEQYF. The CDR3 region has the DNA TGCGCCAGCAGCCAACTTCGGGACATCTCCTACGAGCAGTACTTC.

The chain carries TRBV7-6 and TRBJ1-1; the D is unclear. This CDR3 has 13 residues. CDR1 is SGHVS and CDR2 is FNYEAQ in the germline V gene. Between the trimmed V and J ends, which lost 5 bases and 0 bases, there was a span of 7 bases. The CDR3 reads CASSQQVNTEAFF. Here the CDR3 DNA reads TGTGCCAGCAGCCAGCAGGTGAACACTGAAGCTTTCTTT.